One and the same sample provided the 10 T cell receptor beta chains below, sequenced in a study of T cell responses to AZD1222 COVID-19 vaccine. Here immunoSEQ multiplex PCR was the method, and the copy in TCRdb shows in-frame clones only, minus some. The sample holds 120,000 to 150,000 clones, around 84% seen once. Here the sequenced sample was peripheral blood, taken 28 days after the second AZD1222 dose. All receptors derive from an adult who received the AZD1222 COVID-19 vaccine.

The chain joins TRBV7-2 to TRBJ1-1; D call uncertain. This CDR3 is built from 14 residues. Between the trimmed V and J ends, which lost 3 bases and 0 bases, there was a span of 8 bases. Germline-derived CDR1 and CDR2 are SGHTA and FQGNSA. This CDR3 reads CASSLDGMNTEAFF. The CDR3 DNA reads TGTGCCAGCAGCTTGGACGGAATGAACACTGAAGCTTTCTTT.

This clone came up a few times. The rearrangement joins TRBV6-2 or TRBV6-3 to TRBJ1-1; D perhaps matches TRBD1 (5 bases). Germline CDR1 is MNHEY and CDR2 is SVGEGT. Trimming left V 2 bases short and J 0 bases short, with 7 bases between. The CDR3 is 14 amino acids. The CDR3 loop is CASSYGAMNTEAFF. The CDR3 DNA sequence: TGTGCCAGCAGTTACGGGGCGATGAACACTGAAGCTTTCTTT.

This chain joins TRBV9 and TRBJ2-2; either TRBD1 or TRBD2 may fit D (5 bases each). The CDR3 contains 15 residues. Looked up from germline, CDR1 is SGDLS and CDR2 is YYNGEE. Deletions cut 4 bases from V and 1 base from J, with 11 bases between. The CDR3 DNA follows: TGTGCCAGCAGCCCGAGGGACCAGAACACCGGGGAGCTGTTTTTT. Its translation: CASSPRDQNTGELFF.

CDR3 amino acids: CASSPRRGENTEAFF. CDR3 coding DNA: TGTGCCAGCTCACCGCGTCGAGGGGAAAACACTGAAGCTTTCTTT. The chain combines TRBV18 with TRBJ1-1; TRBD1 is a possible D gene (5 bases). CDR1 and CDR2 from the germline V gene are KGHSH and LQKENI. V lost 3 bases and J lost 2, with 13 bases in between. This CDR3 has 15 residues.

The chain recombines TRBV6-1 with TRBJ2-7, with D possibly TRBD1 on 5 matching bases. Trimming removed 3 bases at V and 0 bases at J, with 9 bases between. The V gene's germline CDR1 is MNHNS and CDR2 SASEGT. The CDR3 spans 14 residues. The CDR3 protein is CASSEGRSSYEQYF. Written as DNA, the CDR3 is TGTGCCAGCAGTGAGGGGCGGAGCTCCTACGAGCAGTACTTC.

The rearrangement uses TRBV5-1 and TRBJ2-2; D might be TRBD2 (6 bases). Per germline, CDR1 SGHRS and CDR2 YFSETQ. With 2 bases removed from V and 5 bases from J, the gap between germline ends came to 7 bases. The CDR3 consists of 13 residues. The CDR3 loop is CASSFGGTGELFF. The CDR3 nucleotides read TGCGCCAGCAGCTTTGGAGGGACCGGGGAGCTGTTTTTT.

V usage is TRBV3-1 (or the pseudogene TRBV3-2) and J usage is TRBJ1-3; D remains ambiguous. Trimming stripped 2 bases from V and 0 bases from J, with 5 bases between. Germline V CDR1 and CDR2: LGHDT, YNNKEL (reference sequence). The CDR3 consists of 14 residues. In DNA form, the CDR3 reads TGTGCCAGCAGCCAACAGGACTCTGGAAACACCATATATTTT. Residues: CASSQQDSGNTIYF.

This chain links TRBV5-4 with TRBJ1-3, with no clear D. Germline values: CDR1 SGHNT, CDR2 YYREEE (reference sequence). The V end lost 0 bases, the J end lost 8 bases, and 9 bases lay between the germline ends. The length of the CDR3 is 13 residues. CDR3 sequence: CASSLVPADTIYF. DNA of the CDR3: TGTGCCAGCAGCTTGGTCCCGGCAGACACCATATATTTT.

The chain has TRBV7-9 and TRBJ1-6; perhaps TRBD1 as D (5 bases). The CDR3 totals 15 residues. Between the trimmed V and J ends, which lost 3 bases and 3 bases, there was a span of 9 bases. Germline V gene data show CDR1 as SEHNR and CDR2 as FQNEAQ (reference sequence). DNA for the CDR3: TGTGCCAGCAGCTTTTCGACAGTCTATAATTCACCCCTCCACTTT. This gives the protein CASSFSTVYNSPLHF.

The rearrangement uses TRBV7-9 and TRBJ2-5; D is unresolved. The V and J ends lost 4 bases and 7 bases respectively, with 10 bases between them. Germline V gives CDR1 SEHNR, CDR2 FQNEAQ (reference sequence). The CDR3 consists of 12 residues. As DNA, the CDR3 is TGTGCCAGCAGCTCAATGGCCGGGACCCAGTACTTC. Amino acids: CASSSMAGTQYF.